The 19 T cell receptor beta chains given below trace back to one sample, sequenced in a study of T cells in Graves' hyperthyroidism and ophthalmopathy. The investigators amplified TCR beta CDR3 regions from RNA transcripts. Researchers ran a first-round RT-PCR on the TCR CDR3 using the HTBI primer set. From the multiplex PCR reads, TCRdb called clonotypes with MiXCR, one entry per CDR3 protein. The repertoire consists of 600,000 to 700,000 distinct CDR3 sequences, with 14% to 15% occurring once and the leading ten covering approximately 4.3%. The material sequenced was blood. The receptors shown here come from a middle-aged woman with Graves' ophthalmopathy.

The chain combines TRBV18 with TRBJ2-2; TRBD2 aligns across 9 bases. The CDR3 length is 16 residues. Germline V gene data show CDR1 as KGHSH and CDR2 as LQKENI. After removal of 3 bases from V and 4 bases from J, the junction contained 6 bases not matched to a gene. CDR3 bases: TGTGCCAGCTCACCCGGAGGACTAGCGTTCACCGGGGAGCTGTTTTTT. Protein: CASSPGGLAFTGELFF.

The chain links TRBV9 to TRBJ2-7; D possibly matches TRBD1 or TRBD2 (5 bases each). Trimming stripped 5 bases from V and 2 bases from J, with 17 bases between. CDR1 and CDR2 from the germline V gene are SGDLS and YYNGEE. This CDR3 contains 15 residues. CDR3 DNA: TGTGCCAGCAGTCGGACCGGGACCTATCCCTACGAGCAGTACTTC. Its translation: CASSRTGTYPYEQYF.

This clonotype has just one count. A read error is possible here, since a much larger clone lies one base away. The genes are TRBV27 and TRBJ2-7, with 7 bases matching TRBD2. The CDR3 has 14 amino acids. The germline V gene has CDR1 MNHEY and CDR2 SMNVEV (reference sequence). Unmatched junction bases numbered 11, after V lost 10 bases and J lost 2 bases. The CDR3 here is CAIRLELAAYEQYF. CDR3 bases: TGTGCCATCAGACTCGAGCTAGCGGCCTACGAGCAGTACTTC.

This clonotype occurred many times. The chain links TRBV28 to TRBJ1-5; D remains ambiguous. The CDR3 has 13 residues. Trimming took 3 bases from V and 4 from J, leaving 7 bases between them. CDR1 is MDHEN and CDR2 is SYDVKM in the germline V gene. The CDR3 spells CASSFAGNQPQHF. The DNA for the CDR3 is TGTGCCAGCAGTTTCGCGGGAAATCAGCCCCAGCATTTT.

This clonotype was observed many times. V usage is TRBV7-6 and J usage is TRBJ1-5; TRBD1 matches at 8 bases. Per the germline V gene, CDR1 is SGHVS and CDR2 is FNYEAQ. The trim removed 6 bases at V and 7 bases at J, leaving 5 bases unmatched. The CDR3 extends over 13 amino acids. The CDR3 is CASSFDRGQPQHF. In nucleotides, the CDR3 is TGTGCCAGCAGTTTCGACAGGGGCCAGCCCCAGCATTTT.

This clonotype has more than one count but fewer than ten. J is TRBJ2-7 and V is TRBV18; TRBD2 is a possible D gene (6 bases). V lost 3 bases and J lost 9, with 21 bases in between. CDR1 and CDR2 (germline): KGHSH, LQKENI. This CDR3 region has 15 residues. In DNA form, the CDR3 reads TGTGCCAGCTCACCCCAGCGGAGGGCCACCCTTGGGCAGTACTTC. This translates into CASSPQRRATLGQYF.

This clonotype was counted ten times or more. The chain is built from TRBV6-5 and TRBJ2-7, with D possibly matching TRBD1 (5 bases). Between the trimmed V and J ends, which lost 6 bases and 2 bases, there was a span of 14 bases. Germline lookup yields CDR1 MNHEY and CDR2 SVGAGI. CDR3 length: 14 residues. CDR3 amino acids: CASRTHRTTYEQYF. CDR3 sequence (DNA): TGTGCCAGCAGGACTCACAGGACAACCTACGAGCAGTACTTC.

This clonotype occurred many times. This chain joins TRBV19 and TRBJ2-7, with unresolved D. This CDR3 spans 14 amino acids. The germline CDR1 and CDR2 sequences are LNHDA and SQIVND (reference sequence). The V gene lost 1 base and the J gene lost 5 bases, with 12 bases spanning the gap. CDR3 coding DNA: TGTGCCAGTAGTATAGGAGAAGGCTGGCACGAGCAGTACTTC. Translation: CASSIGEGWHEQYF. Variable domain in full (rest from reference TRBV19 and TRBJ2-7): DGGITQSPKYLFRKEGQNVTLSCEQNLNHDAMYWYRQDPGQGLRLIYYSQIVNDFQKGDIAEGYSVSREKKESFPLTVTSAQKNPTAFYLCASSIGEGWHEQYFGPGTRLTVT.

This clonotype occurred many times. The chain employs TRBV29-1 and TRBJ2-5; D is uncertain. The V end was cut by 3 bases, the J end by 5 bases, with 13 bases between. The CDR3 consists of 13 residues. Germline V CDR1 and CDR2: SQVTM, ANQGSEA. The CDR3 protein is CSVDTGSGETQYF. The CDR3 region has the DNA TGCAGCGTTGACACGGGCAGTGGGGAGACCCAGTACTTC.

This clonotype was detected ten times or more. The chain joins TRBV29-1 to TRBJ1-2, with 7 bases lining up with TRBD1. CDR3 size: 11 residues. CDR1 and CDR2 (germline): SQVTM, ANQGSEA. V lost 5 bases and J lost 3; bases outside the gene matches: 0. Here the CDR3 DNA reads TGCAGCGTTCAGGGGGACTATGGCTACACCTTC. Protein: CSVQGDYGYTF. The whole variable domain, filled in from reference TRBV29-1 and TRBJ1-2, reads SAVISQKPSRDICQRGTSLTIQCQVDSQVTMMFWYRQQPGQSLTLIATANQGSEATYESGFVIDKFPISRPNLTFSTLTVSNMSPEDSSIYLCSVQGDYGYTFGSGTRLTVV.

This sequence joins TRBV19 and TRBJ2-7; 9 bases agree with TRBD2. Germline lookup yields CDR1 LNHDA and CDR2 SQIVND (reference sequence). The J segment lost 5 bases and the V segment lost 10 bases, leaving 12 bases of the junction unmatched. This CDR3 region has 14 residues. As DNA, the CDR3 is TGTGCCACCCGCCGGCGGGAGGGTTCCAACGAGCAGTACTTC. Translation gives CATRRREGSNEQYF. The variable domain in full, completed from reference TRBV19 and TRBJ2-7, reads DGGITQSPKYLFRKEGQNVTLSCEQNLNHDAMYWYRQDPGQGLRLIYYSQIVNDFQKGDIAEGYSVSREKKESFPLTVTSAQKNPTAFYLCATRRREGSNEQYFGPGTRLTVT.

This clonotype was seen a few times. The chain has TRBV5-5 and TRBJ2-7; D is possibly TRBD2 (5 bases). Germline CDR1 and CDR2: SGHKS and YYEKEE (reference sequence). This CDR3 is 14 amino acids long. V gave up 0 bases and J gave up 5 bases, with 12 bases separating them. The CDR3 region is CASSLALALDEQYF. In DNA, the CDR3 is TGTGCCAGCAGCTTGGCTCTAGCACTGGACGAGCAGTACTTC.

This clonotype appeared many times. The chain employs TRBV20-1 and TRBJ1-2; D is undetermined. The CDR3 contains 13 residues. Trimming shortened V by 5 bases and J by 4 bases, and 14 bases separated the two germline ends. CDR1 and CDR2 from the germline V gene are DFQATT and SNEGSKA (reference sequence). CDR3 residues: CSASEPPGYGYTF. The CDR3 region has the DNA TGCAGTGCTTCCGAACCGCCGGGCTATGGCTACACCTTC.

This clonotype appeared many times. The chain links TRBV28 to TRBJ1-5; the match to TRBD1 covers 12 bases. Germline trimming cut 5 bases from V and 7 bases from J; bases unmatched to any gene: 6. The CDR3 is 15 amino acids. From germline, CDR1 is MDHEN and CDR2 SYDVKM. The CDR3 DNA reads TGTGCCAGCAGTACCGGGACAGGGGGCATACAGCCCCAGCATTTT. It specifies CASSTGTGGIQPQHF.

This clonotype was counted ten times or more. J is TRBJ2-4 and V is TRBV19; 7 positions match TRBD1. V was pared by 4 bases and J by 1 base, with 7 bases of the junction left unmatched. Per the germline V gene, CDR1 is LNHDA and CDR2 is SQIVND (reference sequence). The CDR3 runs 16 residues. The chain's CDR3 is CASSKWTGDAKNIQYF. CDR3 in DNA: TGTGCCAGTAGTAAATGGACAGGCGATGCCAAAAACATTCAGTACTTC.

This clonotype has at least ten counts. J is TRBJ1-3 and V is TRBV15; D unclear. The V end was cut by 3 bases, the J end by 4 bases, with 7 bases between. Germline V gives CDR1 LNHNV, CDR2 YYDKDF (reference sequence). The CDR3 extends over 13 amino acids. CDR3 coding DNA: TGTGCCACCAGCAGTTTGCGCGGAAACACCATATATTTT. Translated: CATSSLRGNTIYF.

This clonotype appeared many times. V gene TRBV5-1 combines with J gene TRBJ1-5; D is unclear. The germline V gene has CDR1 SGHRS and CDR2 YFSETQ. V was pared by 5 bases and J by 5 bases, with 17 bases between. CDR3 length: 15 amino acids. The CDR3 loop is CASREGTVYDQPQHF. The CDR3 DNA follows: TGCGCCAGCAGAGAGGGAACAGTCTATGATCAGCCCCAGCATTTT.

This clonotype was counted many times. The rearrangement links TRBV28 to TRBJ2-7; a possible D gene is TRBD1 (6 bases). V was trimmed by 3 bases and J by 2 bases, leaving 14 bases between them. The CDR3 has 15 residues. Germline loops: CDR1 MDHEN, CDR2 SYDVKM. The CDR3 spells CASSFGQGTPYEQYF. Written as DNA, the CDR3 is TGTGCCAGCAGTTTTGGGCAGGGGACCCCCTACGAGCAGTACTTC.

This clonotype was picked up many times. The chain joins TRBV20-1 to TRBJ2-7, with D possibly being TRBD2 (6 bases). Germline CDR1 reads DFQATT; CDR2 reads SNEGSKA (reference sequence). The CDR3 sequence is 13 residues long. Trimming stripped 3 bases from V and 4 bases from J, with 13 bases between. The chain's CDR3 is CSARGGRDYEQYF. CDR3 DNA sequence: TGCAGTGCTAGGGGAGGCAGGGATTACGAGCAGTACTTC.